This TCR beta chain was documented in a study of T cell repertoires in cytomegalovirus infection. Trimming stripped 0 bases from V and 10 bases from J, with 9 bases between. Per germline, CDR1 PRHDT and CDR2 FYEKMQ (reference sequence). The CDR3 length is 12 residues. This clonotype was picked up many times. TCRdb fed the reads into MiXCR, producing one record per CDR3 protein. The data show 600,000 to 800,000 distinct CDR3 sequences, 20% to 30% seen once. The chain combines TRBV13 with TRBJ1-1; D remains unclear. The sequenced sample was CD8+ T cells from PBMCs. This TCR was sampled from a human donor in good health (CMV status not recorded). Some clones in this sample may be carry-over from other donors' samples. CDR3 residues: CASSLGRRGAFF. In nucleotides, the CDR3 is TGTGCCAGCAGCTTAGGCCGACGGGGAGCTTTCTTT.